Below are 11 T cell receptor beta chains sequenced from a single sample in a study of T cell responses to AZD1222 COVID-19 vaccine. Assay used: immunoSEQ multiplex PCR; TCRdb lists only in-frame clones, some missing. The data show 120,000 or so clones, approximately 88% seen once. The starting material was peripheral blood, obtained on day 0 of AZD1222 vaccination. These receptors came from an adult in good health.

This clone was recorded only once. In DNA form, the CDR3 reads TGTGCCAGCAGTGAAGCGATTTCAGGGTGGCTGGGCTACACCTTC. It yields the protein CASSEAISGWLGYTF. This chain connects TRBV6-1 to TRBJ1-2, with D perhaps TRBD1 (5 bases). The V gene's germline CDR1 is MNHNS and CDR2 SASEGT. This CDR3 has 15 residues. Trimming removed 0 bases at V and 8 bases at J, with 16 bases between.

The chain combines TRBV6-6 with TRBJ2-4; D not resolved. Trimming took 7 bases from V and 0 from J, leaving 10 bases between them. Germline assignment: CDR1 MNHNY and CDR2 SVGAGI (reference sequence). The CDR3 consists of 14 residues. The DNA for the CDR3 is TGTGCCAGCAAAAAAAGACTAGCCAAAAACATTCAGTACTTC. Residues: CASKKRLAKNIQYF.

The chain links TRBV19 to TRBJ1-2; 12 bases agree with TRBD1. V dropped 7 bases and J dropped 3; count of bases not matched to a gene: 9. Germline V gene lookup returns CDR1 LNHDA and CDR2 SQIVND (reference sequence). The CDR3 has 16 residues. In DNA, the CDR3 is TGTGCCAGTATAAGGGACAGGGGGCGCGGAGACTATGGCTACACCTTC. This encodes CASIRDRGRGDYGYTF.

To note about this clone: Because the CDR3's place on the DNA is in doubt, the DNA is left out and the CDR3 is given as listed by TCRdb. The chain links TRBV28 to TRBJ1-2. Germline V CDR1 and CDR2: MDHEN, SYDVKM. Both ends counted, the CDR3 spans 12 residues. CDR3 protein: CASSTSVYGYTF.

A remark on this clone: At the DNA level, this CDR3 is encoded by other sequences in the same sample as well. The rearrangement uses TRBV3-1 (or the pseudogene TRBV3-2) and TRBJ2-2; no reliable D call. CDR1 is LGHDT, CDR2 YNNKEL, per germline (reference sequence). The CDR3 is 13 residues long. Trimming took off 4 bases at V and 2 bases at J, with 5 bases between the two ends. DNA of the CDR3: TGTGCCAGCAGCCTTTCTAACACCGGGGAGCTGTTTTTT. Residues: CASSLSNTGELFF.

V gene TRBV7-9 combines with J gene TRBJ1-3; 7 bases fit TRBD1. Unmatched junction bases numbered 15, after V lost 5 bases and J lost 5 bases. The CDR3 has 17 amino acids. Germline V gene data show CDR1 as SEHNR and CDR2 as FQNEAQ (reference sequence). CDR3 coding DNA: TGTGCCAGCAGCAAGTACATCGGGACAGCGGGGAGAAACACCATATATTTT. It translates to CASSKYIGTAGRNTIYF.

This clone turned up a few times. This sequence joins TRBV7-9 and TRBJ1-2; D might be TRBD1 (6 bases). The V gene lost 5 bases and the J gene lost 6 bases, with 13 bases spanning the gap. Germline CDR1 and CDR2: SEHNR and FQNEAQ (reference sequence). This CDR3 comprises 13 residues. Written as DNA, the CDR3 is TGTGCCAGCAGCCCCGAGAACAGGGATGGCTACACCTTC. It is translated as CASSPENRDGYTF.

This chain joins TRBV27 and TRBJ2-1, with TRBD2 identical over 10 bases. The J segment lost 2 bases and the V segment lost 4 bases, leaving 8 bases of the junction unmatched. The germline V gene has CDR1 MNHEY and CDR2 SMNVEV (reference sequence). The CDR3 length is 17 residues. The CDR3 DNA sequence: TGTGCCAGCAGTTCTCGCCTAGCGGGGGCCGCCTACAATGAGCAGTTCTTC. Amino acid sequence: CASSSRLAGAAYNEQFF.

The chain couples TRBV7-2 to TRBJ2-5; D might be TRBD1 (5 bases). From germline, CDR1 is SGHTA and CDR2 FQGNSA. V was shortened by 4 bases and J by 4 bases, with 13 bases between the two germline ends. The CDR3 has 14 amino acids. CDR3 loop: CASSSDVGRETQYF. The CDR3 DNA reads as TGTGCCAGCAGCTCCGACGTGGGGCGAGAGACCCAGTACTTC.

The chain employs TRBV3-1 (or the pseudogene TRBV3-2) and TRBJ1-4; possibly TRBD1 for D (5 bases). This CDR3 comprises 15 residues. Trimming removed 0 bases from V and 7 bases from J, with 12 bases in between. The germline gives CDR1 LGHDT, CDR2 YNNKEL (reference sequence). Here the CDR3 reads CASSQEAGQGEKLFF. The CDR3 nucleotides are TGTGCCAGCAGCCAAGAGGCAGGGCAGGGTGAAAAACTGTTTTTT.

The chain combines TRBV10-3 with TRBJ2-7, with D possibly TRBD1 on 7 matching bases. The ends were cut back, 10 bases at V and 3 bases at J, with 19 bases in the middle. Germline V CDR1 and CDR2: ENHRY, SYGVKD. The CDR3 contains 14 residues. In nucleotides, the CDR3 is TGTGCCACAGGGGGGACCCTCGCCTTCTACGAGCAGTACTTC. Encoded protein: CATGGTLAFYEQYF.